This is a list of T cell receptor beta chains from one sample in a study of CD8 T cells in ankylosing spondylitis. TCRdb ran MiXCR on the 5' RACE reads and lists one entry per CDR3 protein. The sample includes about 240,000 distinct CDR3 sequences, around a tenth of them seen just once. Sequences were obtained from blood, either unsorted or a sorted T cell fraction (not recorded which). Receptors were obtained from a male donor with ankylosing spondylitis or in good health (not recorded which). Each CDR3 is given with its conserved first and last residue. Each record gives: V gene, J gene, CDR3 protein.

TRBV13	TRBJ2-6	CASSPRTDLVFSGANVLTF
TRBV27	TRBJ2-7	CASSTLGGHEQYF
TRBV6-5	TRBJ1-1	CASSYLQGRAEAFF
TRBV5-1	TRBJ1-1	CASSLTGASFSGTEAFF
TRBV5-1	TRBJ2-5	CASSSGTRGTQYF
TRBV11-1	TRBJ1-1	CASSLARHGEAFF
TRBV7-6	TRBJ2-5	CASASGQSETQYF
TRBV20-1	TRBJ2-1	CSARDAAGDVNEQFF
TRBV5-1	TRBJ2-3	CASSLTQGSPDTQYF
TRBV7-6	TRBJ2-2	CASSSGLAGFGELFF
TRBV9	TRBJ2-4	CASSVFGSSVDIQYF
TRBV20-1	TRBJ2-1	CSARELAGVFNEQFF
TRBV7-9	TRBJ2-7	CASSLGTIQESLEQYF
TRBV29-1	TRBJ1-4	CSVEDERGGGEKLFF
TRBV20-1	TRBJ1-4	CSALDRGGGNEKLFF
TRBV5-4	TRBJ2-5	CASSWGTNKETQYF
TRBV6-1	TRBJ2-5	CASSDGSGNPKLETQYF
TRBV12-3/TRBV12-4	TRBJ1-2	CASSSPGRGGGYTF
TRBV20-1	TRBJ1-1	CSAGDRDYHTEAFF
TRBV5-1	TRBJ2-7	CASSLEFGPRYEQYF
TRBV10-3	TRBJ2-7	CAISDRGDSYEQYF
TRBV3-1	TRBJ2-7	CASSQPDRATYEQYF
TRBV7-8	TRBJ2-2	CASSFQRGPAGAGELFF
TRBV7-9	TRBJ1-1	CASSLGHEVAFF
TRBV7-8	TRBJ1-3	CASGREGSIAWNTIYF
TRBV5-6	TRBJ2-3	CASSSLAATSTDTQYF
TRBV5-1	TRBJ2-3	CASSLIPGVTDTQYF
TRBV6-5	TRBJ2-3	CASSYSGLASTDTQYF
TRBV15	TRBJ2-3	CATSRDPVGTDTQYF
TRBV6-5	TRBJ1-1	CASGSDTEAFF
TRBV5-1	TRBJ2-1	CASTAGGSYSYNEQFF
TRBV19	TRBJ1-5	CTSSGPGQGSRSNQPQHF
TRBV2	TRBJ2-1	CASSVGSSWNEQFF
TRBV9	TRBJ2-1	CASSVDPKWNEQFF